Shown below are 22 T cell receptor beta chains from a single sample sequenced in a study of cytomegalovirus exposure and HLA in healthy donors. The PCR made use of 60 Vbeta and 13 Jbeta primers. TCRdb's copy holds only in-frame clones and misses some; the assay was immunoSEQ multiplex PCR. Here the sample spans around 40,000 clones, around 90% being singletons. Sequencing was carried out using PBMCs. The receptor set was obtained from a woman aged 40 to 55 in good health and CMV-seropositive.

The chain employs TRBV2 and TRBJ2-1; TRBD2 agrees at 10 bases. The germline CDR1 and CDR2 sequences are SNHLY and FYNNEI. J was trimmed by 3 bases and V by 0 bases; bases with no gene match: 8. The CDR3 sequence is 18 residues long. CDR3 loop: CASSEAAAGGSFYNEQFF. CDR3 coding DNA: TGTGCCAGCAGTGAAGCGGCAGCGGGAGGGAGTTTCTACAATGAGCAGTTCTTC.

The chain links TRBV10-3 to TRBJ2-1; 7 bases match TRBD2. Trimming cost V 2 bases and J 9 bases; bases outside gene matches: 10. There are 15 residues in the CDR3. CDR1 is ENHRY, CDR2 SYGVKD, per germline. CDR3 DNA: TGTGCCATCAGTGAGACTGACCGGGGGGAGAGTGAGCAGTTCTTC. Translated, it gives CAISETDRGESEQFF.

The rearrangement links TRBV9 to TRBJ2-1; 11 bases fit TRBD1. Germline V CDR1 and CDR2: SGDLS, YYNGEE. This CDR3 is 18 amino acids long. J gave up 6 bases and V 3 bases, and 14 bases lay outside the gene matches. CDR3 loop: CASSALGVTGQGGNEQFF. The DNA for the CDR3 is TGTGCCAGCAGCGCATTGGGAGTGACGGGACAGGGGGGCAATGAGCAGTTCTTC.

This clone was seen only once. V and J are TRBV7-6 and TRBJ2-7; 9 nucleotides match TRBD2. The CDR3 contains 14 residues. J lost 5 bases, V lost 3 bases, and 5 bases had no gene match. Germline V gene sequence: CDR1 SGHVS, CDR2 FNYEAQ. The CDR3 DNA reads TGTGCCAGCAGCTTTGGACTAGCGCCCGACGAGCAGTACTTC. This codes for CASSFGLAPDEQYF. Filled out from reference TRBV7-6 and TRBJ2-7, the complete variable domain reads GAGVSQSPRYKVTKRGQDVALRCDPISGHVSLYWYRQALGQGPEFLTYFNYEAQQDKSGLPNDRFSAERPEGSISTLTIQRTEQRDSAMYRCASSFGLAPDEQYFGPGTRLTVT.

The V gene is TRBV11-3, the J gene TRBJ2-5; TRBD1 matches at 7 bases. The V and J ends lost 5 bases and 1 base, in that order; junction bases with no gene match: 10. The CDR3 is made up of 16 amino acids. Germline V lookup: CDR1 SGHNT, CDR2 YENEEA. The CDR3, as DNA: TGTGCCAGCAGCCTGGGAAAGGACAGGTTCCAAGAGACCCAGTACTTC. It specifies CASSLGKDRFQETQYF.

V is TRBV21-1 and J is TRBJ2-1; TRBD2 is the table's D call and was not checked against the DNA. TRBV21-1 is assigned pseudogene status. The CDR3 runs to 16 residues. Written as DNA, the CDR3 is TGTGCCAGCAGCAAACTGAGGACTAGCGGCATCAATGAGCAGTTCTTC. Its translation is CASSKLRTSGINEQFF.

The chain uses TRBV5-4 and TRBJ2-1, with 12 nucleotides matching TRBD2. V shed 1 base and J 10 bases; nucleotides not matched to a gene: 3. This CDR3 is built from 14 residues. The germline V gene encodes CDR1 SGHNT and CDR2 YYREEE (reference sequence). Written as DNA, the CDR3 is TGTGCCAGCAGCTTGAAACTAGCGGGAGGAGAGCAGTTCTTC. Amino acids: CASSLKLAGGEQFF.

This chain joins TRBV6-5 and TRBJ1-4; no definite D call. Germline values: CDR1 MNHEY, CDR2 SVGAGI. V dropped 6 bases and J dropped 1 base, with 9 bases sitting between them. The CDR3 is 14 residues long. DNA of the CDR3: TGTGCCAGCAGGGAGCTAGTAACTAATGAAAAACTGTTTTTT. This gives the protein CASRELVTNEKLFF.

The chain uses TRBV7-9 and TRBJ1-2; TRBD1 agrees at 7 bases. Trimming took 7 bases from V and 5 from J; bases not matched to a gene: 10. Germline CDR1 is SEHNR and CDR2 is FQNEAQ (reference sequence). This CDR3 contains 14 residues. CDR3: CASTFGTDLYGYTF. CDR3 nucleotide sequence: TGTGCCAGCACCTTTGGGACAGACCTTTATGGCTACACCTTC.

The chain uses TRBV6-5 and TRBJ2-3, with 7 bases lining up with TRBD1. This CDR3 comprises 14 residues. In germline, CDR1 is MNHEY, CDR2 SVGAGI. Trimming removed 2 bases from V and 4 bases from J; junction bases left unmatched: 3. Here the CDR3 reads CASSYRQGADTQYF. The CDR3 DNA reads TGTGCCAGCAGTTACCGTCAGGGGGCAGATACGCAGTATTTT.

This rearrangement joins TRBV6-5 to TRBJ1-1, with TRBD1 matching over 7 bases. With 5 bases clipped from V and 0 bases from J, the junction kept 3 bases outside the gene matches. In germline, CDR1 is MNHEY, CDR2 SVGAGI. The CDR3 covers 14 residues. In nucleotides, the CDR3 is TGTGCCAGCAGTGGACAGGTCATGAACACTGAAGCTTTCTTT. Translation gives CASSGQVMNTEAFF.

This chain joins TRBV11-1 and TRBJ1-1; D not resolved. There are 14 residues in the CDR3. The germline CDR1 and CDR2 sequences are SGHAT and FQDESV (reference sequence). Trimming took off 1 base at V and 1 base at J, with 7 bases between the two ends. This CDR3 is CASSLGHRNTEAFF. CDR3 nucleotides: TGTGCCAGCAGCTTAGGGCACCGGAACACTGAAGCTTTCTTT.

The chain's CDR3 is CASSGPGTYEQYF. The DNA for the CDR3 is TGTGCCAGCAGTGGACCGGGGACATACGAGCAGTACTTC. The chain recombines TRBV2 with TRBJ2-7; D is perhaps TRBD1 (6 bases). Germline V gene data show CDR1 as SNHLY and CDR2 as FYNNEI. This CDR3 comprises 13 residues. V shed 4 bases and J shed 4 bases, with 11 bases lying between them.

The chain links TRBV27 to TRBJ2-7; TRBD1 matches 7 bases. CDR1 MNHEY and CDR2 SMNVEV come from the germline V gene (reference sequence). With V trimmed by 6 bases and J by 1 base, 12 bases remained unmatched. The CDR3 totals 16 residues. The CDR3 DNA reads TGTGCCAGCAGACCCCGGACAGGACCTCCATCCTACGAGCAGTACTTC. Protein product: CASRPRTGPPSYEQYF.

The genes are TRBV6-5 and TRBJ2-7; TRBD1 might be the D (5 bases). Trimming cost V 6 bases and J 7 bases, with 16 bases left between them. Germline assignment: CDR1 MNHEY and CDR2 SVGAGI. This CDR3 is built from 13 residues. The CDR3 loop reads CASRNTGSREQYF. The CDR3 nucleotides are TGTGCCAGCAGAAATACAGGCTCTCGGGAGCAGTACTTC.

The chain has TRBV5-1 and TRBJ2-1; TRBD1 matches 11 bases. From germline, CDR1 is SGHRS and CDR2 YFSETQ. V shed 4 bases and J 8 bases; nucleotides not matched to a gene: 8. The CDR3 is 15 residues long. Here the CDR3 DNA reads TGCGCCAGCAGCCCGGGGACAGGGGGAGGGCATGAGCAGTTCTTC. Its translation: CASSPGTGGGHEQFF.

V and J are TRBV5-5 and TRBJ2-1; D might be TRBD2 (6 bases). The CDR3 contains 12 residues. Germline V gives CDR1 SGHKS, CDR2 YYEKEE (reference sequence). V was trimmed by 4 bases and J by 7 bases, leaving 9 bases between them. CDR3 region: CASSLAGNEQFF. The CDR3 DNA reads as TGTGCCAGCAGCCTTGCGGGGAATGAGCAGTTCTTC.

The CDR3 DNA reads as TGTGCCAGCAGAAACAGGGTTAAGAGCACTGAAGCTTTCTTT. Residues: CASRNRVKSTEAFF. The chain links TRBV6-5 to TRBJ1-1, with D possibly matching TRBD1 (6 bases). Germline values: CDR1 MNHEY, CDR2 SVGAGI. The CDR3 has 14 residues. The V end lost 6 bases, the J end lost 4 bases, and 15 bases lay between the germline ends.

The chain employs TRBV7-2 and TRBJ1-6, with D tentatively TRBD1 (5 bases). The ends were cut back, 4 bases at V and 4 bases at J, with 11 bases in the middle. The CDR3 loop spans 15 amino acids. CDR1 SGHTA and CDR2 FQGNSA come from the germline V gene. The CDR3: CASSSQEPYNSPLHF. Written as DNA, the CDR3 is TGTGCCAGCAGCTCACAGGAGCCTTATAATTCACCCCTCCACTTT.

This clone was seen a few times. The rearrangement joins TRBV4-1 to TRBJ2-7; 7 nucleotides line up with TRBD2. Germline trimming cut 1 base from V and 3 bases from J; bases unmatched to any gene: 15. CDR1 is MGHRA, CDR2 YSYEKL, per germline. The CDR3 extends over 18 amino acids. The CDR3 protein is CASSQVNLGGTTFYEQYF. Here the CDR3 DNA reads TGCGCCAGCAGCCAAGTCAATCTTGGTGGGACTACCTTCTACGAGCAGTACTTC.

This chain uses TRBV7-2 with TRBJ1-1, with D possibly matching TRBD1 (6 bases). The CDR3 has 16 residues. V was cut by 5 bases and J by 1 base, with 17 bases left in between. Germline V gene data show CDR1 as SGHTA and CDR2 as FQGNSA. The CDR3 coding sequence is TGTGCCAGCAGCCAAGGTTCTTCCAGGGGGAACACTGAAGCTTTCTTT. Its protein is CASSQGSSRGNTEAFF.

The CDR3 DNA reads as TGTGCCAGCTCCCAAGGACAGGTAGAGACCCAGTACTTC. Translated, it gives CASSQGQVETQYF. The rearrangement links TRBV18 to TRBJ2-5; the match to TRBD1 covers 7 bases. CDR1 and CDR2 (germline): KGHSH, LQKENI. The trim removed 6 bases at V and 4 bases at J, leaving 5 bases unmatched. The CDR3 spans 13 residues.